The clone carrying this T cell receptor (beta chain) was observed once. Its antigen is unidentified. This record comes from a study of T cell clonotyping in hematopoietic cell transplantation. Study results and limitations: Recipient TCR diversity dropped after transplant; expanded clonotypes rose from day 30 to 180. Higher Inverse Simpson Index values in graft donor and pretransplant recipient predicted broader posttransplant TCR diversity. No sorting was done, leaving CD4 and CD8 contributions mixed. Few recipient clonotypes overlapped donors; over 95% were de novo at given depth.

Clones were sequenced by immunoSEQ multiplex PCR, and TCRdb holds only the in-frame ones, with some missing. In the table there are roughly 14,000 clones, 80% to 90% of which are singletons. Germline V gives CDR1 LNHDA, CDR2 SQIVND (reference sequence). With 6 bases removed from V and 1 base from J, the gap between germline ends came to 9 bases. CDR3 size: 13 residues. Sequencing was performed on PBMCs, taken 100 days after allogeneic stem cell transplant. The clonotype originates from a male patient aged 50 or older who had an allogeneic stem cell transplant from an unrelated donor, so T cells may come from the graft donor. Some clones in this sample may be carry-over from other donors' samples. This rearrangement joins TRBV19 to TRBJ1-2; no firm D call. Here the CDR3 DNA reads TGTGCCAGTAGCGCGATAAATAACTATGGCTACACCTTC. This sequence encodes CASSAINNYGYTF.